These T cell receptor beta chains were read from a single sample in a study of blood T cell repertoires in COVID-19. The assay was immunoSEQ multiplex PCR, and TCRdb's table has in-frame clones only and misses some. The sample lists a few hundred thousand clones; over 75% were seen once. The sample comprised PBMCs or T cells enriched from blood (not recorded which). The source of these receptors is a man between 25 and 39 years old with acute COVID-19. Both conserved end residues are part of each CDR3. D genes are given only for firm matches. Where a row states a size, it is once, few, many or the class of an expanded clone; other rows omit it.

j_gene	abundance	v_gene	d_gene	CDR3aa	CDR3nt
TRBJ1-6	NA	TRBV6-1	NA	CASSEGVRGGSPLHF	TGTGCCAGCAGTGAAGGTGTCAGAGGAGGATCACCCCTCCACTTT
TRBJ1-2	NA	TRBV12-3/TRBV12-4	NA	CASSLFGREGYTF	TGTGCCAGCAGTTTGTTTGGACGGGAAGGCTACACCTTC
TRBJ1-2	NA	TRBV4-1	NA	CASSQVLGANYGYTF	TGCGCCAGCAGCCAAGTTTTAGGAGCTAACTATGGCTACACCTTC
TRBJ2-7	many	TRBV9	TRBD1	CASSVDGTGPYEQYF	TGTGCCAGCAGCGTAGACGGGACAGGGCCCTACGAGCAGTACTTC
TRBJ2-7	NA	TRBV6-5	TRBD1	CASSLGGQGAHEQYF	TGTGCCAGCAGCCTCGGGGGACAGGGGGCTCACGAGCAGTACTTC
TRBJ1-2	NA	TRBV7-9	TRBD1	CASSITGGEGGYTF	TGTGCCAGCAGCATAACAGGGGGCGAGGGTGGCTACACCTTC
TRBJ1-6	NA	TRBV11-2	NA	CASGPFPAGRSPLHF	TGTGCCAGCGGACCCTTCCCAGCAGGGCGTTCACCCCTCCACTTT
TRBJ1-6	few	TRBV5-1	TRBD1	CASSYGTGAGSPLHF	TGCGCCAGCAGCTATGGGACAGGGGCAGGTTCACCCCTCCACTTT
TRBJ2-2	NA	TRBV5-1	NA	CASRKDYQTGELFF	TGCGCCAGCCGAAAGGACTACCAAACCGGGGAGCTGTTTTTT
TRBJ1-2	few	TRBV19	TRBD1	CASNPTGNHGYTF	TGTGCCAGTAACCCGACAGGGAACCATGGCTACACCTTC
TRBJ2-1	NA	TRBV6-5	TRBD2	CASSGGLAGYNEQFF	TGTGCCAGCAGCGGAGGACTAGCGGGGTACAATGAGCAGTTCTTC
TRBJ2-5	NA	TRBV3-1/TRBV3-2	TRBD2	CASGGGYRETQYF	TGTGCCAGCGGCGGGGGGTACAGGGAGACCCAGTACTTC
TRBJ2-2	NA	TRBV12-5	NA	CASGLTVPWELFF	TGTGCTAGTGGTTTGACGGTCCCCTGGGAGCTGTTTTTT
TRBJ1-3	NA	TRBV6-2/TRBV6-3	TRBD1	CASSYSTGSGNTIYF	TGTGCCAGCAGTTACTCGACAGGGTCTGGAAACACCATATATTTT
TRBJ1-1	NA	TRBV12-3/TRBV12-4	NA	CASILTGNTEAFF	TGTGCCAGCATTTTGACTGGGAACACTGAAGCTTTCTTT
TRBJ1-1	once	TRBV5-5	TRBD1	CASRADRGSTEAFF	TGTGCCAGCAGGGCCGACAGGGGTAGCACTGAAGCTTTCTTT
TRBJ2-1	NA	TRBV11-3	NA	CASSSFYRNEQFF	TGTGCCAGCAGCTCGTTCTATCGCAATGAGCAGTTCTTC
TRBJ2-2	NA	TRBV2	NA	CASSSISGELFF	TGTGCCAGCAGCAGTATAAGTGGGGAGCTGTTTTTT
TRBJ1-1	once	TRBV19	NA	CASWRGKNTEAFF	TGTGCCAGTTGGCGGGGGAAGAACACTGAAGCTTTCTTT
TRBJ1-2	NA	TRBV7-3	NA	CASSLDLTNQGGYTF	TGTGCCAGCAGCTTAGATTTGACAAACCAGGGGGGCTACACCTTC
TRBJ2-1	NA	TRBV1	NA	CTSSQVHGWLGITYYNEQFF	TGCACCAGCAGCCAAGTTCACGGTTGGCTCGGGATCACATACTACAATGAGCAGTTCTTC
TRBJ2-2	few	TRBV14	NA	CASSQAILTGELFF	TGTGCCAGCAGCCAAGCAATACTCACCGGGGAGCTGTTTTTT
TRBJ1-2	NA	TRBV5-4	NA	CASSLDGGRANYGYTF	TGTGCCAGCAGCTTGGATGGTGGTCGAGCTAACTATGGCTACACCTTC
TRBJ2-7	once	TRBV28	NA	CASSYRSYEQYF	TGTGCCAGCAGTTATAGGAGCTACGAGCAGTACTTC
TRBJ2-7	few	TRBV4-1	TRBD1	CASSLETGPYEQYF	TGCGCCAGCAGCCTAGAGACAGGGCCCTACGAGCAGTACTTC
TRBJ2-7	NA	TRBV4-1	TRBD2	CASSHDPHTASGVKLYEQYF	TGCGCCAGCAGCCATGACCCGCACACGGCTAGCGGGGTCAAGCTCTACGAGCAGTACTTC
TRBJ2-1	NA	TRBV5-1	NA	CASSLAGRGANSYNEQFF	TGCGCCAGCAGCTTGGCCGGCCGGGGGGCTAACTCCTACAATGAGCAGTTCTTC
TRBJ1-4	NA	TRBV15	TRBD1	CATSVRQGRGEKLFF	TGTGCCACCAGCGTCCGACAGGGGAGAGGGGAAAAACTGTTTTTT
TRBJ1-5	NA	TRBV28	TRBD1	CASRYTGGNQPQHF	TGTGCCAGCAGATACACAGGGGGCAATCAGCCCCAGCATTTT
TRBJ2-1	NA	TRBV5-4	NA	CASSPPRQLYNEQFF	TGTGCCAGCAGCCCTCCGAGACAGCTGTACAATGAGCAGTTCTTC
TRBJ2-1	once	TRBV27	NA	CASSLGPEQFF	TGTGCCAGCAGTTTAGGGCCCGAGCAGTTCTTC
TRBJ1-1	NA	TRBV7-3	TRBD1	CASSLRQGTEAFF	TGTGCCAGCAGCTTAAGACAGGGAACTGAAGCTTTCTTT
TRBJ1-3	NA	TRBV20-1	TRBD1	CSASGQGGNTIYF	TGCAGTGCTAGTGGACAGGGCGGAAACACCATATATTTT
TRBJ2-7	NA	TRBV5-5	TRBD1	CASSRQGQNYEQYF	TGTGCCAGCAGCCGCCAGGGACAGAACTACGAGCAGTACTTC
TRBJ1-4	NA	TRBV7-9	NA	CASSSGGANEKLFF	TGTGCCAGCAGCTCAGGCGGGGCTAATGAAAAACTGTTTTTT
TRBJ1-2	NA	TRBV28	NA	CASTLQGRGYTF	TGTGCCAGCACCCTACAGGGTCGTGGCTACACCTTC
TRBJ2-7	NA	TRBV9	NA	CASSAYYEQYF	TGTGCCAGCAGCGCGTACTACGAGCAGTACTTC
TRBJ1-2	NA	TRBV7-2	NA	CASSLNRVYGYTF	TGTGCCAGCAGCCTCAACAGGGTCTATGGCTACACCTTC
TRBJ1-1	NA	TRBV11-2	TRBD1	CASSGGQGNTEAFF	TGTGCCAGCAGCGGAGGACAGGGGAACACTGAAGCTTTCTTT
TRBJ2-7	NA	TRBV5-4	TRBD1	CASSSSTGLSYEQYF	TGTGCCAGCAGCTCCTCGACAGGGCTGTCCTACGAGCAGTACTTC
TRBJ1-2	NA	TRBV9	TRBD1	CASSPRDSNYGYTF	TGTGCCAGCAGCCCACGGGACAGTAACTATGGCTACACCTTC
TRBJ1-5	NA	TRBV24-1	NA	CATSAPGDRRNQPQHF	TGTGCCACCAGTGCTCCAGGGGACCGGCGGAATCAGCCCCAGCATTTT
TRBJ2-1	NA	TRBV7-9	TRBD1	CASSFDRVPRIPYNEQFF	TGTGCCAGCAGCTTCGACAGGGTTCCCAGGATCCCCTACAATGAGCAGTTCTTC
TRBJ2-3	NA	TRBV18	NA	CASSVTASTDTQYF	TGTGCCAGCTCAGTCACAGCCTCCACAGATACGCAGTATTTT
TRBJ2-3	NA	TRBV5-1	NA	CASSLAGVLTDTQYF	TGCGCCAGCAGCTTGGCCGGGGTCCTCACAGATACGCAGTATTTT
TRBJ1-3	few	TRBV12-3/TRBV12-4	NA	CASSFGGNTIYF	TGTGCCAGCAGTTTCGGTGGAAACACCATATATTTT
TRBJ1-3	NA	TRBV15	NA	CATSSGTTGNTIYF	TGTGCCACCAGCAGCGGGACAACTGGAAACACCATATATTTT
TRBJ2-7	few	TRBV2	TRBD2	CASSAPGTSYEQYF	TGTGCCAGCAGTGCTCCCGGGACTAGTTACGAGCAGTACTTC
TRBJ2-1	NA	TRBV10-3	NA	CAIYRDEGEQFF	TGTGCCATATACAGGGATGAGGGTGAGCAGTTCTTC
TRBJ2-1	NA	TRBV7-3	TRBD2	CASSPLAGGLYEQFF	TGTGCCAGCAGCCCTCTAGCGGGGGGGTTGTATGAGCAGTTCTTC
TRBJ2-6	NA	TRBV24-1	NA	CATSEGSSGANVLTF	TGTGCCACCAGTGAAGGGAGCTCTGGGGCCAACGTCCTGACTTTC
TRBJ1-1	NA	TRBV27	TRBD1	CASRSIGGKDTEAFF	TGTGCCAGCAGGTCGATAGGGGGCAAGGACACTGAAGCTTTCTTT